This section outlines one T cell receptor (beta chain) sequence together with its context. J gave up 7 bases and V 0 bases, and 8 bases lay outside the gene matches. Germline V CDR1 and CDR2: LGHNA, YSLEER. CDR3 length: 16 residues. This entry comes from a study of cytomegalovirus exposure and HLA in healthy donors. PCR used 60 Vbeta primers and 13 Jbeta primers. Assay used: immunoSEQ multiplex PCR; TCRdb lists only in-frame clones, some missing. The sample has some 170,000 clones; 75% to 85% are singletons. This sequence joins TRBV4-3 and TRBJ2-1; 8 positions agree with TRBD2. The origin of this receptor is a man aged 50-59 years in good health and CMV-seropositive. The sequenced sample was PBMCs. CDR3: CASSQDESGGLNEQFF. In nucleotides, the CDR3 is TGCGCCAGCAGCCAAGATGAAAGCGGGGGCCTGAATGAGCAGTTCTTC.